This T cell receptor beta chain appears in the sequencing data of a study of blood T cells in healthy people across ages. The donors, aged 6 to 90, were healthy Caucasians from Russia. Donors each provided about 9.5 milliliters of peripheral blood. Isolating PBMCs gave at least 6 million of these cells per sample. Study observations and caveats: The study regarded diversity estimates from one million T cells as underestimates.

Together with a sample-barcoded 5' primer, a J-beta primer mix was included in a second PCR lasting about 7 to 11 cycles. TCRdb fed the 5' RACE reads into MiXCR, producing one record per CDR3 protein. The repertoire holds 1.5 million to 1.8 million distinct CDR3 sequences, 42% seen once, with around 4% in the top ten. This CDR3 has 15 amino acids. In germline, CDR1 is MNHNY, CDR2 SVGAGI (reference sequence). Comment on this clonotype: Its antigen is not known.

The clonotype was recovered from a woman between 18 and 30 years old in good health. The V and J genes are TRBV6-6 and TRBJ2-4, with 10 nucleotides matching TRBD2. Near its end, the DNA agrees better with TRBJ2-7, so the J call may be wrong. Specimen: blood. This CDR3 reads CASSSTSGVSYEQYF. CDR3 coding DNA: TGTGCCAGCAGCTCCACTAGCGGGGTTTCCTACGAGCAGTACTTC.